One T cell receptor (beta chain) is described in this entry. This clonotype was counted only a few times. The antigen it binds to is not known. No base qualities exist here, and no much larger clone lies one base off it. The data were taken from a study of spatial heterogeneity in lung cancer (dated by TCRdb to between 2017 and 2020). In terms of the full investigation: Donors were some 67 patients with early-stage, untreated non-small cell lung cancer from the lung TRACERx cohort. In non-small cell lung cancer, the study made a quantitative comparison of TCR alpha and beta repertoires among multiple tumor regions, matched nontumor lung and blood. Follow-up PBMC samples were sequenced whenever available, and the median time to follow-up was roughly 22 months after resection. Nonsynonymous mutation counts, determined by whole-exome sequencing of tumor tissue, were related to TCR repertoire features. Beta-chain transcripts were consistently detected in greater numbers than alpha-chain transcripts, which likely reflects a higher abundance of beta-chain transcripts. Both alpha and beta chains were TCR-sequenced in samples taken at surgery, namely 220 tumor regions, more than 62 matched nontumor lung samples and a few dozen PBMC samples. In the raw uncorrected reads, each unique combination of TCR and UMI appeared on average more than ten times.

The sample's time point, from its label and the paper: blood at routine non-recurrence follow-up after resection. Whole RNA extracted from tumor and nontumor lung tissue, or from cryopreserved PBMC samples, was used for TCR sequencing without cell sorting. Only patients for whom sufficient RNA was available from at least two tumor regions were selected for TCR sequencing. V gives up 6 bases and J gives up 6 bases, and the segment between their germline ends measures 15 bases. CDR1 and CDR2 were assigned from the germline V gene as SGHAT and FQNNGV. The CDR3 runs 14 residues from the cysteine to the phenylalanine. This entry keeps only the CDR3 DNA: 42 bases, framed from base 1. Paper-wide results and their limitations: Comparisons of baseline and follow-up blood repertoires included only 14 patients. Additional single-cell paired TCR alpha and beta sequencing was considered necessary to confirm, at a functional level, the hypothesis that regional TCRs recognize regional mutations. Ubiquitous expanded tumor TCRs were detected in blood more often at tumor resection than at routine follow-up.

Library prep was done by 5' RACE. The sequencing machine was a NextSeq 500. To allow correction of PCR and sequencing errors, the TCR library protocol tagged every TCR cDNA molecule with a unique molecular identifier. The authors' analysis ran thus. Decombinator tools were used for TCR identification, UMI-based error correction and CDR3 extraction. TCRs above a frequency of 2 per 1,000, corresponding to the top 1% of the tumor frequency distribution, were defined as expanded. Renyi diversity was calculated using the R vegan package after each repertoire was subsampled 100 times to 5,000 TCRs. CDR3 similarity networks were built from amino acid triplet string-kernel similarity, connecting CDR3s with pairwise similarity above 0.82. TCRdb cleaned the public reads at Q25 with fastp, built clones with MiXCR and kept in-frame beta chains. Under each unique CDR3 protein, matching rows form one entry showing the most common genes and DNA. The V and J calls were determined by TCRdb, not by the authors. The sample includes more than 40,000 distinct CDR3 sequences, with 20% to 25% observed a single time. Of the sample, less than 9% is held by the ten largest clones.

The rearranged segments are TRBV11-2 and TRBJ2-1, with no reliable assignment of the D segment. This sequence was found in a female donor with early-stage non-small cell lung cancer. Material: PBMCs, obtained at follow-up. The CDR3 region: CASRRIQGRNEQFF. The nucleotide sequence is given as TGTGCCAGCAGGAGGATCCAAGGACGCAATGAGCAGTTCTTC.